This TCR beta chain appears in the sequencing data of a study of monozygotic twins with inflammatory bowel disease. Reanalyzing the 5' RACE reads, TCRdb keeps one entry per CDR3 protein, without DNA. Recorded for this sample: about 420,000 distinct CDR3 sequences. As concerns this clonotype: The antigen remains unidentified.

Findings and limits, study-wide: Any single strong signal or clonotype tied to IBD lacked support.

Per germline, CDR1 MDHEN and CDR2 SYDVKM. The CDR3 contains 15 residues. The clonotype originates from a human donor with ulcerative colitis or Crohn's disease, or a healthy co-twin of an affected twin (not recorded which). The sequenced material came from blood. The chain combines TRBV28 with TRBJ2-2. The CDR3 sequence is CASSFLSSNTGELFF.